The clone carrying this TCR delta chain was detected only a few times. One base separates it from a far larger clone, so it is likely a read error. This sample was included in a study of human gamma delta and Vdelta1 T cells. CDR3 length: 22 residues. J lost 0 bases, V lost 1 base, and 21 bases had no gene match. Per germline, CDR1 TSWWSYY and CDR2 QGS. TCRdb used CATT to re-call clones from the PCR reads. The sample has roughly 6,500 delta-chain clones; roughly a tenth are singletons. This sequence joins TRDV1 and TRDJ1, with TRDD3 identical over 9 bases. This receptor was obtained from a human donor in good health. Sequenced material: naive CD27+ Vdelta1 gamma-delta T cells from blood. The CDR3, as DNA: TGTGCTCTTGGGGAACCTGCTAAACACCCCGTCTGGGGGATCAAGTACACCGATAAACTCATCTTT. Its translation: CALGEPAKHPVWGIKYTDKLIF.